This T cell receptor beta chain was recovered during a study of vaccination and CD4 T cells after COVID-19. At the level of the study: Convalescent participants consisted of six males and four females, two being Hispanic.

V lost 5 bases and J lost 8; bases outside the gene matches: 6. The germline V gene has CDR1 KGHDR and CDR2 SFDVKD. CDR3 length equals 14 residues. As to this clonotype: The antigen remains undetermined.

As for treatment: roughly 11-day PBMC culture with coronavirus spike peptide pools or control peptides (ViraFEST assay). In the ViraFEST assay, peptide-pool expansion preceded TCR sequencing of expanded clonotypes. At both days 3 and 7, half the medium was replaced with fresh IL-2 medium. Study-level points and caveats: Spike mono-reactivity was found in 304 of the 307 vaccine-specific clones identified in convalescent patients.

Researchers used the Oncomine TCR Beta short-read assay to sequence DNA from cultured CD4+ T cells. Via MiXCR, TCRdb re-called the PCR reads, giving one row per CDR3 protein. The sample consists of almost 15,000 distinct CDR3 sequences, about 30% of them appearing once. The V and J genes are TRBV24-1 and TRBJ1-4, with TRBD1 matching over 8 bases. This sequence originates from a human donor with COVID-19. Source material: cultured CD4+ T cells from blood. This chain's CDR3 is CATSGTGKEEKLFF. The CDR3 DNA is TGTGCCACCAGTGGGACAGGGAAGGAAGAAAAACTGTTTTTT.